The 20 T cell receptor beta chains below all came from one sample that was sequenced in a study of Ad26.COV2.S vaccination and SARS-CoV-2 variants. Treatment: about 20 received Ad26.COV2.S at low or high dose, single or two shots; 5 received placebo; per-sample allocation not given. After the first vaccine or placebo injection, samples were drawn on day 63. Sequencing was performed with immunoSEQ multiplex PCR; in TCRdb, only in-frame clones are kept and a portion is missing. This repertoire shows around 250,000 clones, more than 70% found once; its top ten account for 2.5% to 3.5%. The sequences come from peripheral blood, collected in a trial of Ad26.COV2.S vaccine versus placebo. The origin of the receptors is a person aged 18 to 59 who received the Ad26.COV2.S COVID-19 vaccine or a placebo.

This clone was picked up a small number of times. The chain has TRBV7-9 and TRBJ1-1; 8 bases agree with TRBD1. The CDR3 length is 15 residues. The germline V gene encodes CDR1 SEHNR and CDR2 FQNEAQ (reference sequence). The junction had 7 bases not matched to a gene; V was cut back by 6 bases and J by 1 base. The CDR3, as DNA: TGTGCCAGCAGTTCCCAGGGGGCTCCGAACACTGAAGCTTTCTTT. Its protein is CASSSQGAPNTEAFF.

This sequence joins TRBV6-6 and TRBJ1-1; D is ambiguous. CDR3 length: 14 amino acids. In germline, CDR1 is MNHNY, CDR2 SVGAGI (reference sequence). V was cut by 8 bases and J by 0 bases, with 13 bases left in between. The CDR3, as DNA: TGTGCCAGCGGGGAACCCAACATGAACACTGAAGCTTTCTTT. The encoded protein is CASGEPNMNTEAFF.

V usage is TRBV5-6 and J usage is TRBJ1-1, with D perhaps matching TRBD1 (5 bases). Trimming removed 0 bases from V and 7 bases from J, with 10 bases in between. CDR1 and CDR2 from the germline V gene are SGHDT and YYEEEE. This CDR3 contains 13 residues. The CDR3 loop is CASSLGTIGEAFF. CDR3 nucleotides: TGTGCCAGCAGCTTGGGGACAATAGGTGAAGCTTTCTTT.

The chain has TRBV7-9 and TRBJ1-1, with TRBD1 identical over 10 bases. V trimming: 2 bases; J trimming: 2 bases; junction bases outside the gene matches: 2. Germline V gene lookup returns CDR1 SEHNR and CDR2 FQNEAQ (reference sequence). The CDR3 is made up of 15 amino acids. CDR3 sequence: CASSLRQGANTEAFF. The CDR3 DNA sequence: TGTGCCAGCAGCTTACGACAGGGGGCTAACACTGAAGCTTTCTTT.

The V gene is TRBV3-1 (or the pseudogene TRBV3-2), the J gene TRBJ2-3; 12 nucleotides align to TRBD2. V lost 5 bases to trimming and J lost 3 bases; unmatched junction nucleotides: 12. Germline V gene sequence: CDR1 LGHDT, CDR2 YNNKEL (reference sequence). The length of the CDR3 is 18 residues. CDR3 residues: CASSAPETSGRGTDTQYF. Written as DNA, the CDR3 is TGTGCCAGCAGCGCCCCCGAGACTAGCGGGAGAGGGACAGATACGCAGTATTTT.

V usage is TRBV5-1 and J usage is TRBJ2-1; possibly TRBD2 for D (6 bases). The germline V gene encodes CDR1 SGHRS and CDR2 YFSETQ. V was shortened by 4 bases and J by 2 bases, with 13 bases between the two germline ends. This CDR3 region has 15 residues. Here the CDR3 reads CASSDGSGAYNEQFF. As DNA, the CDR3 is TGCGCCAGCAGCGACGGGAGTGGGGCCTACAATGAGCAGTTCTTC.

This clone was found a few times. This rearrangement joins TRBV5-1 to TRBJ2-2; D unclear. Germline assignment: CDR1 SGHRS and CDR2 YFSETQ. V gave up 4 bases and J gave up 0 bases, with 22 bases separating them. The CDR3 covers 19 residues. CDR3 nucleotides: TGCGCCAGCAGCCCGTTGTTGCGGAGCCAAACTTCGAACACCGGGGAGCTGTTTTTT. Its protein is CASSPLLRSQTSNTGELFF.

The chain combines TRBV30 with TRBJ1-6, with TRBD1 as a possible D gene (5 bases). Germline CDR1 is GTSNPN and CDR2 is SVGIG (reference sequence). The CDR3 length is 13 residues. V lost 4 bases and J 7 bases, leaving 11 bases between the germline ends. The CDR3 DNA reads TGTGCCTGGAATCCGACAGCAAATTCACCCCTCCACTTT. Amino acids: CAWNPTANSPLHF. Looking up the rest from reference TRBV30 and TRBJ1-6 gives the full variable domain: SQTIHQWPATLVQPVGSPLSLECTVEGTSNPNLYWYRQAAGRGLQLLFYSVGIGQISSEVPQNLSASRPQDRQFILSSKKLLLSDSGFYLCAWNPTANSPLHFGNGTRLTVT.

This clone came up once. The V and J genes are TRBV29-1 and TRBJ1-3, with TRBD1 identical over 8 bases. The germline V gene encodes CDR1 SQVTM and CDR2 ANQGSEA. V gave up 6 bases and J gave up 0 bases; unmatched junction bases: 4. This CDR3 has 14 residues. DNA for the CDR3: TGCAGCGTACAGGGGGTGGCCTCTGGAAACACCATATATTTT. Its translation is CSVQGVASGNTIYF.

This chain joins TRBV3-1 (or the pseudogene TRBV3-2) and TRBJ1-2, with no clear D. CDR1 and CDR2 from the germline V gene are LGHDT and YNNKEL (reference sequence). There are 13 residues in the CDR3. Between the trimmed V and J ends, which lost 1 base and 4 bases, there was a span of 7 bases. The CDR3 nucleotides read TGTGCCAGCAGCCAAGGAACTTCCTATGGCTACACCTTC. Translated, it gives CASSQGTSYGYTF.

The chain couples TRBV5-4 to TRBJ2-1; 7 nucleotides line up with TRBD2. Germline lookup yields CDR1 SGHNT and CDR2 YYREEE (reference sequence). The CDR3 length is 15 residues. V trimming: 4 bases; J trimming: 9 bases; junction bases outside the gene matches: 13. CDR3 coding DNA: TGTGCCAGCAGCAAGCGGGACCTAGGTTCAGGTGAGCAGTTCTTC. Protein product: CASSKRDLGSGEQFF.

Points on this clone: The sample contains more than one DNA sequence encoding this CDR3. The chain couples TRBV19 to TRBJ1-2, with D unresolved. Germline V gives CDR1 LNHDA, CDR2 SQIVND (reference sequence). The CDR3 loop spans 12 amino acids. The ends were cut back, 4 bases at V and 1 base at J, with 4 bases in the middle. CDR3 residues: CASSRGNYGYTF. CDR3 bases: TGTGCCAGTAGTAGGGGTAACTATGGCTACACCTTC.

The rearrangement uses TRBV3-1 (or the pseudogene TRBV3-2) and TRBJ2-7; 13 bases are a match to TRBD2. The germline V gene encodes CDR1 LGHDT and CDR2 YNNKEL (reference sequence). CDR3 size: 15 residues. V dropped 6 bases and J dropped 3; count of bases not matched to a gene: 5. CDR3: CASSRLAGGLYEQYF. CDR3 sequence (DNA): TGTGCCAGCAGTAGACTAGCGGGGGGTCTCTACGAGCAGTACTTC.

V gene TRBV29-1 combines with J gene TRBJ1-4; D may be TRBD1 (5 bases). Germline V gene data show CDR1 as SQVTM and CDR2 as ANQGSEA. The CDR3 has 13 residues. V gave up 7 bases and J gave up 4 bases, with 13 bases separating them. CDR3 coding DNA: TGCAGCGCCCAGACAGTTGTTAATGAAAAACTGTTTTTT. As protein: CSAQTVVNEKLFF.

V gene TRBV29-1 combines with J gene TRBJ1-3, with 11 nucleotides matching TRBD1. V was pared by 3 bases and J by 6 bases, with 1 base of the junction left unmatched. CDR3 length: 13 amino acids. Germline V gene data show CDR1 as SQVTM and CDR2 as ANQGSEA. The CDR3 DNA follows: TGCAGCGTTGAGGACAGGGGGCTAAACACCATATATTTT. Its protein product is CSVEDRGLNTIYF.

J is TRBJ2-5 and V is TRBV5-1; 7 positions agree with TRBD2. Germline V gene data show CDR1 as SGHRS and CDR2 as YFSETQ. J gave up 6 bases and V 0 bases, and 11 bases lay outside the gene matches. The CDR3 runs 16 residues. The CDR3 spells CASSLAPTSSVKTQYF. The CDR3 DNA reads TGCGCCAGCAGCTTGGCCCCGACTAGCTCGGTGAAGACCCAGTACTTC.

J is TRBJ2-7 and V is TRBV10-3; tentative D call: TRBD1 (5 bases). The V and J ends lost 4 bases and 1 base respectively, with 8 bases between them. This CDR3 is 13 amino acids long. Germline V gene lookup returns CDR1 ENHRY and CDR2 SYGVKD. CDR3 nucleotides: TGTGCCATCAGTGCTACAGGATCCTACGAGCAGTACTTC. It specifies CAISATGSYEQYF.

The rearrangement uses TRBV29-1 and TRBJ2-5, with a tentative D call TRBD1 (6 bases). This CDR3 is 14 amino acids long. The V and J ends lost 7 bases and 9 bases respectively, with 24 bases between them. Germline V gene lookup returns CDR1 SQVTM and CDR2 ANQGSEA. CDR3: CSAAPRGPTRPQYF. For the CDR3, the DNA is TGCAGCGCTGCTCCCAGGGGTCCCACGAGGCCCCAGTACTTC.

The count of this clone is one. This rearrangement joins TRBV7-3 to TRBJ1-1, with 10 positions matching TRBD1. The CDR3 sequence is 15 residues long. The junction had 5 bases not matched to a gene; V was cut back by 5 bases and J by 2 bases. CDR1 SGHTA and CDR2 FQGTGA come from the germline V gene. CDR3 nucleotide sequence: TGTGCCAGCAGCCCAGGGACAGGGGCAAACACTGAAGCTTTCTTT. Protein: CASSPGTGANTEAFF. The full variable domain, in which reference TRBV7-3 and TRBJ1-1 provide the parts outside the CDR3, is GAGVSQTPSNKVTEKGKYVELRCDPISGHTALYWYRQSLGQGPEFLIYFQGTGAADDSGLPNDRFFAVRPEGSVSTLKIQRTERGDSAVYLCASSPGTGANTEAFFGQGTRLTVV.

The chain has TRBV6-2 or TRBV6-3 and TRBJ2-4; TRBD2 matches 12 bases. CDR1 is MNHEY, CDR2 SVGEGT, per germline. J lost 0 bases, V lost 2 bases, and 14 bases had no gene match. The CDR3 runs to 21 residues. CDR3 coding DNA: TGTGCCAGCAGTTACCCTTCTAGCGGGGGGGGAATAACTCTAGCCAAAAACATTCAGTACTTC. Amino acid sequence: CASSYPSSGGGITLAKNIQYF.